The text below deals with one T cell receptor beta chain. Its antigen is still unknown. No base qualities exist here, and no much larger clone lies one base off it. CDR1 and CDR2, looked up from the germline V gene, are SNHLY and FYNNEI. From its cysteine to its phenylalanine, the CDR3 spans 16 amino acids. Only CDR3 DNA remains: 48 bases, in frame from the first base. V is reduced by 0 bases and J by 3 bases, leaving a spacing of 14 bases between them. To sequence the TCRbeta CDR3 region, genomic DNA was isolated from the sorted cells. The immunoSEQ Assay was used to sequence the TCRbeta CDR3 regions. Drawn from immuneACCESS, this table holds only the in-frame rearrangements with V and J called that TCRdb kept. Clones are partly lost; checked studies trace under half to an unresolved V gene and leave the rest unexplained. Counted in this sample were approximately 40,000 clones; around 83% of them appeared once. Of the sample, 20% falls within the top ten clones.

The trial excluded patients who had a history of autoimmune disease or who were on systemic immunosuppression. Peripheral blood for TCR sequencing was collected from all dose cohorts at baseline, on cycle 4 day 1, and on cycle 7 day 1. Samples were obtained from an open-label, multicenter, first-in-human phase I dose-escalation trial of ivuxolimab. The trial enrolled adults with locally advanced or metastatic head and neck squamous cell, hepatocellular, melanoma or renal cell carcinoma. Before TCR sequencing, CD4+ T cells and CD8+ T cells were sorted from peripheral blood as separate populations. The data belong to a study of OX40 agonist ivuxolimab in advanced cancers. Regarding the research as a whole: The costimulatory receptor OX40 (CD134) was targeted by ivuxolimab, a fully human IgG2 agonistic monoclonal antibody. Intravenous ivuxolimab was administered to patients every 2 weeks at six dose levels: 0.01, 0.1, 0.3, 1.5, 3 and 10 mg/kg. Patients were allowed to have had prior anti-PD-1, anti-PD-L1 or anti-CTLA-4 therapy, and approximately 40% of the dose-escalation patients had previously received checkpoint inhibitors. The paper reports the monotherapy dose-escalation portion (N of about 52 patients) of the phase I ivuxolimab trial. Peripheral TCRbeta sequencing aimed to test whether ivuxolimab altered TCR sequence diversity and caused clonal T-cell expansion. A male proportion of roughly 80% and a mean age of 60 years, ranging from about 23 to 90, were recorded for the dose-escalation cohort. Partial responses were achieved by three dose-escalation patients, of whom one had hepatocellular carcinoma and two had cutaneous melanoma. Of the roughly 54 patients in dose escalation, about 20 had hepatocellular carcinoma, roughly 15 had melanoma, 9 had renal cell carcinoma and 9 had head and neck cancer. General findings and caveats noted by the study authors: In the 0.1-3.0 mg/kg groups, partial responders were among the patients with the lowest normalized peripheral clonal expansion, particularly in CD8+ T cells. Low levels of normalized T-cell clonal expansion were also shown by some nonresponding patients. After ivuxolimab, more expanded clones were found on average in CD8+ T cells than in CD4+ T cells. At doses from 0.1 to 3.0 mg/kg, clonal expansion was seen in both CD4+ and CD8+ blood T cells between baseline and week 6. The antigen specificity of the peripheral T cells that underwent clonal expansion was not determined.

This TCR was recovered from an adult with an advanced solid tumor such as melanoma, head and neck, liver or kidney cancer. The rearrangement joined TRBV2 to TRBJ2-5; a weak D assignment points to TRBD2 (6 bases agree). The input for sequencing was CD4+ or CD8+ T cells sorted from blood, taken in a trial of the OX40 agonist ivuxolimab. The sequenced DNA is TGTGCCAGCAGTGAAGCGGCAGGGCCGGGAGAAGAGACCCAGTACTTC. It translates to CASSEAAGPGEETQYF. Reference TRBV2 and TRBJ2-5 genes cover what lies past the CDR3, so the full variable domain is EPEVTQTPSHQVTQMGQEVILRCVPISNHLYFYWYRQILGQKVEFLVSFYNNEISEKSEIFDDQFSVERPDGSNFTLKIRSTKLEDSAMYFCASSEAAGPGEETQYFGPGTRLLVL.